This T cell receptor beta chain was found in a study of vaccination effects on CD4 cells after COVID-19. As concerns this clone: Its antigen is currently unknown.

When ten to eleven days of culture had elapsed, CD4+ T cells were isolated. The CDR3 is made up of 13 amino acids. Germline assignment: CDR1 SGHTA and CDR2 FQGTGA. V was cut by 1 base and J by 1 base, with 4 bases left in between. Libraries were prepared by immunoSEQ multiplex PCR; TCRdb keeps only in-frame clonotypes and omits some of them. The data hold about 58,000 clones, with over 60% observed a single time. This TCR came from a human donor who received a COVID-19 vaccine. Source: CD4+ T cells from PBMCs cultured without peptide, taken before COVID-19 vaccination. The rearrangement links TRBV7-3 to TRBJ1-1; D is unresolved. The CDR3 sequence is CASSLMTNTEAFF. CDR3 in DNA: TGTGCCAGCAGCTTAATGACGAACACTGAAGCTTTCTTT.